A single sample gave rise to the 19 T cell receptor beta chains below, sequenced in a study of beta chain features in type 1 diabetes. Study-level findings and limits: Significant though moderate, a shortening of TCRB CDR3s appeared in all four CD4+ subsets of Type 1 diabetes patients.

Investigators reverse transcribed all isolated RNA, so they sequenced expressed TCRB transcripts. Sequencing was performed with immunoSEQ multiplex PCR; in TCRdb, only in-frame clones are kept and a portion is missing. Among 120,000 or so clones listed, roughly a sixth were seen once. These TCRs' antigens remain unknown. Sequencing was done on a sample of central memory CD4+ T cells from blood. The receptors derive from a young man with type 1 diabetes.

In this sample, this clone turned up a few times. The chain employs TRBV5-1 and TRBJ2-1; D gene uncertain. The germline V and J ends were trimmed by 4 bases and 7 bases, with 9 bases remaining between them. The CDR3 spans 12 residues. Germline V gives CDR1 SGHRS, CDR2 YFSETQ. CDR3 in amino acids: CASSPGVNEQFF. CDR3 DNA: TGCGCCAGCAGCCCGGGTGTTAATGAGCAGTTCTTC.

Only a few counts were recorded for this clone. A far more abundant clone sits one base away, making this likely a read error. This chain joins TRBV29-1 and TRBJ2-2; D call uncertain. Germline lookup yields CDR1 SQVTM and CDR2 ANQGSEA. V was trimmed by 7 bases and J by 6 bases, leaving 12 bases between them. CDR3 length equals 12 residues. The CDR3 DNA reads TGCAGCGGTAGTGTGGTGGCCGGGGAGCTGTTTTTT. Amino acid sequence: CSGSVVAGELFF.

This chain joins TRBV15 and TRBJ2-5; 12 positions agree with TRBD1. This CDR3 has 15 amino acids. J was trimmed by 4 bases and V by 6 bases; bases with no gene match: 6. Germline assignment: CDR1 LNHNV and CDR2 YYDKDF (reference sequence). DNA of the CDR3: TGTGCCACCAGAAACCGGGACAGGGGGCCAGAGACCCAGTACTTC. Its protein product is CATRNRDRGPETQYF.

In DNA, the CDR3 is TGTGCCAGCAGGACCGGGACAGGGAACATTCAGTACTTC. This translates into CASRTGTGNIQYF. This chain joins TRBV6-6 and TRBJ2-4, with 9 positions matching TRBD1. Germline V gives CDR1 MNHNY, CDR2 SVGAGI (reference sequence). The CDR3 extends over 13 amino acids. J gave up 7 bases and V 6 bases, and 4 bases lay outside the gene matches.

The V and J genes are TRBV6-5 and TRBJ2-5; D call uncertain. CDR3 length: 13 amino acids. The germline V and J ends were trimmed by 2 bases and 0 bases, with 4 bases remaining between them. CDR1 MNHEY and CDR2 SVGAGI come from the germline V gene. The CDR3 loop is CASSYSYQETQYF. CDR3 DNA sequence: TGTGCCAGCAGTTACAGTTACCAAGAGACCCAGTACTTC.

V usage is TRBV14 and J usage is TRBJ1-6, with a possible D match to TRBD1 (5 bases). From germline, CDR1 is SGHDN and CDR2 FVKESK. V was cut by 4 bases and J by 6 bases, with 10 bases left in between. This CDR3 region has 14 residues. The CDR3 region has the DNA TGTGCCAGCAGCCGGGGGGTGAGTAATTCACCCCTCCACTTT. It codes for CASSRGVSNSPLHF.

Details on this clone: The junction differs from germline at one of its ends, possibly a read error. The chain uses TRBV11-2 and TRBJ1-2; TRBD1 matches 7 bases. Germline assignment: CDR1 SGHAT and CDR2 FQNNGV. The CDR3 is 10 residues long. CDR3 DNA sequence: TGTGCCAGCAGCGGCGACAGGGTCAGCTTC. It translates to CASSGDRVSF.

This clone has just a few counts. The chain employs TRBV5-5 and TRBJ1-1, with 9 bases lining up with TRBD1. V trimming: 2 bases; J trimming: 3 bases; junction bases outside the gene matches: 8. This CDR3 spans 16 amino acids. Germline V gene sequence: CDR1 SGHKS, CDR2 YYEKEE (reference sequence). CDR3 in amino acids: CASSFGRGTGYTEAFF. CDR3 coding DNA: TGTGCCAGCAGCTTCGGACGCGGGACAGGGTACACTGAAGCTTTCTTT.

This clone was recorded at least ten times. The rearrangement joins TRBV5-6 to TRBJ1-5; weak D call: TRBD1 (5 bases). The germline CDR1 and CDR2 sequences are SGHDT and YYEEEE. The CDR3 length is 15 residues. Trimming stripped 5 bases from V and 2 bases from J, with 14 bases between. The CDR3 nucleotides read TGTGCCAGCAGGTTCTGGAGAGGGGGCAATCAGCCCCAGCATTTT. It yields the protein CASRFWRGGNQPQHF.

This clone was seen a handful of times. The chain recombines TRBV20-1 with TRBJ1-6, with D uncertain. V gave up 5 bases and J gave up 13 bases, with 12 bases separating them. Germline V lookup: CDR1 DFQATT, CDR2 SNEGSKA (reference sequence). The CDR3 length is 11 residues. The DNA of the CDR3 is TGCAGTGCTCTCCAACCAAGTCCCCTCCACTTT. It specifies CSALQPSPLHF.

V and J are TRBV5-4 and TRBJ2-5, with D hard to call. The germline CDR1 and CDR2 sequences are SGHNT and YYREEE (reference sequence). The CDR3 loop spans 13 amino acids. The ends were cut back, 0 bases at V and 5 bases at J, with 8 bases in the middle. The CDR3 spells CASSLVRLETQYF. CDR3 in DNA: TGTGCCAGCAGCTTGGTCCGGTTGGAGACCCAGTACTTC.

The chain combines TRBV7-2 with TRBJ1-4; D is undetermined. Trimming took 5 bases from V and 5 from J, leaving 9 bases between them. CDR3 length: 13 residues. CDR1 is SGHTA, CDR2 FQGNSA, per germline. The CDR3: CASSPGLNEKLFF. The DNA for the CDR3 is TGTGCCAGCAGCCCTGGGCTCAATGAAAAACTGTTTTTT.

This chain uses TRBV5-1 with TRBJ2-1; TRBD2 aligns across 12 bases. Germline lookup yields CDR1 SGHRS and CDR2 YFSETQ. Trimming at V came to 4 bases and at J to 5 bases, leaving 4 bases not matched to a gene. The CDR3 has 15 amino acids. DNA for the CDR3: TGCGCCAGCAGCGTGCTAGCGGGAGGGGACAATGAGCAGTTCTTC. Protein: CASSVLAGGDNEQFF.

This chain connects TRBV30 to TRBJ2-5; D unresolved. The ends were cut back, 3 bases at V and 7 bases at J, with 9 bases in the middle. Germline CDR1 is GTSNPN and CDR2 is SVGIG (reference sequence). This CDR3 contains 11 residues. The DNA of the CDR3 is TGTGCCTGGAGCCCCGCTGGGACCCAGTACTTC. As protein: CAWSPAGTQYF.

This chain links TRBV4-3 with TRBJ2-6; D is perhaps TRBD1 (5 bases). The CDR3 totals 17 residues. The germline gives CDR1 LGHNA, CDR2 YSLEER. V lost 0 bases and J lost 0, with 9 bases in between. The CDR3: CASSQDQTASGANVLTF. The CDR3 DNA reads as TGCGCCAGCAGCCAAGATCAGACAGCCTCTGGGGCCAACGTCCTGACTTTC.

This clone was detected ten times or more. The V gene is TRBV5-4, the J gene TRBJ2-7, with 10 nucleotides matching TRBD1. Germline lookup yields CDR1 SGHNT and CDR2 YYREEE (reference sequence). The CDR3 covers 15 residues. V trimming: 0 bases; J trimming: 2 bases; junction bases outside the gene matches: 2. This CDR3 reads CASSLGQGAAYEQYF. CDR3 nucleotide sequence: TGTGCCAGCAGCTTGGGACAGGGGGCGGCCTACGAGCAGTACTTC.

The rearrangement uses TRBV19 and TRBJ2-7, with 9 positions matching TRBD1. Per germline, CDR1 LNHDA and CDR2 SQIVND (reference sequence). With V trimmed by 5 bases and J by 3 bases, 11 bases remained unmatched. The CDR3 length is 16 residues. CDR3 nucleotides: TGTGCCAGTAGTGTTGGGGCGGGACAGGGAGACTACGAGCAGTACTTC. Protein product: CASSVGAGQGDYEQYF. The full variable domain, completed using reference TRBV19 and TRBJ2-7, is DGGITQSPKYLFRKEGQNVTLSCEQNLNHDAMYWYRQDPGQGLRLIYYSQIVNDFQKGDIAEGYSVSREKKESFPLTVTSAQKNPTAFYLCASSVGAGQGDYEQYFGPGTRLTVT.

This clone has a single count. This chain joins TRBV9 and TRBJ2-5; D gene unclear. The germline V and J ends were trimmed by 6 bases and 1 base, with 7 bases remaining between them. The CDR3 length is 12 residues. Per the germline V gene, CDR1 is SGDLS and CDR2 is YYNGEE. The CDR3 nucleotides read TGTGCCAGCAAACCCGCCCAAGAGACCCAGTACTTC. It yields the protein CASKPAQETQYF.

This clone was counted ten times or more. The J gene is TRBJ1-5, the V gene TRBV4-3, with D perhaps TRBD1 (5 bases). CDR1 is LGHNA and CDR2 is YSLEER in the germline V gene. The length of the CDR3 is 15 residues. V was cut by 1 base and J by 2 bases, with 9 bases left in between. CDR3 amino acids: CASSQGGGRNQPQHF. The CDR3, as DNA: TGCGCCAGCAGCCAAGGCGGGGGTCGCAATCAGCCCCAGCATTTT.